Each of the 24 T cell receptor beta chains below was sequenced from the same sample in a study of beta chain features in type 1 diabetes. Every isolated RNA sample was fully reverse transcribed, so sequencing captured expressed TCRB transcripts. Assay used: immunoSEQ multiplex PCR; TCRdb lists only in-frame clones, some missing. The data hold some 330,000 clones, with approximately 10% observed a single time. Sequencing input: naive CD4+ T cells from blood. The receptors derive from a woman in her 30s in good health.

CDR3 bases: TGTGCCAGCAGCCGGACCGGACTAGCGGGAGACGGGGCCGGTGAGCAGTTCTTC. Its protein product is CASSRTGLAGDGAGEQFF. The V call is TRBV7-2, the J call TRBJ2-1, with 13 bases identical to TRBD2. Germline CDR1 and CDR2: SGHTA and FQGNSA. V lost 5 bases, J lost 9 bases, and 16 bases stayed unmatched. CDR3 length: 18 residues.

This clone occurred a few times. The rearrangement uses TRBV5-1 and TRBJ2-7; TRBD1 agrees at 9 bases. Germline V gives CDR1 SGHRS, CDR2 YFSETQ. This CDR3 region has 14 residues. Unmatched junction bases numbered 2, after V lost 0 bases and J lost 4 bases. CDR3 in amino acids: CASSLVQGAYEQYF. For the CDR3, the DNA is TGCGCCAGCAGCTTGGTACAGGGGGCGTACGAGCAGTACTTC.

The V gene is TRBV30, the J gene TRBJ2-7; the D gene is possibly TRBD1 (6 bases). The CDR3 length is 13 residues. V was cut by 5 bases and J by 1 base, with 12 bases left in between. Looked up from germline, CDR1 is GTSNPN and CDR2 is SVGIG (reference sequence). CDR3 sequence: CAWSIRGSYEQYF. The CDR3, as DNA: TGTGCCTGGTCCATCAGGGGATCCTACGAGCAGTACTTC. Full variable domain (remainder filled in from reference TRBV30 and TRBJ2-7): SQTIHQWPATLVQPVGSPLSLECTVEGTSNPNLYWYRQAAGRGLQLLFYSVGIGQISSEVPQNLSASRPQDRQFILSSKKLLLSDSGFYLCAWSIRGSYEQYFGPGTRLTVT.

This CDR3 is CASSASGPGELFF. CDR3 bases: TGTGCCAGCAGCGCTAGCGGACCCGGGGAGCTGTTTTTT. The chain employs TRBV7-2 and TRBJ2-2; 7 nucleotides align to TRBD2. The V gene's germline CDR1 is SGHTA and CDR2 FQGNSA. The CDR3 runs 13 residues. J gave up 6 bases and V 5 bases, and 3 bases lay outside the gene matches.

The chain is built from TRBV19 and TRBJ1-5; no clear D. Looked up from germline, CDR1 is LNHDA and CDR2 is SQIVND (reference sequence). This CDR3 has 14 amino acids. V lost 1 base to trimming and J lost 4 bases, with 8 bases between them. CDR3 sequence reads: CASSIVHRNQPQHF. The CDR3 bases are TGTGCCAGTAGTATAGTGCACAGAAATCAGCCCCAGCATTTT.

This clone was seen a handful of times. This chain joins TRBV7-2 and TRBJ2-3, with TRBD2 matching 7 bases. The junction had 14 bases not matched to a gene; V was cut back by 2 bases and J by 3 bases. CDR1 is SGHTA and CDR2 is FQGNSA in the germline V gene. The CDR3 contains 18 residues. As DNA, the CDR3 is TGTGCCAGCAGCTTAAATGGCGGGAGCCCGGGTCAAACAGATACGCAGTATTTT. Residues: CASSLNGGSPGQTDTQYF.

The chain employs TRBV28 and TRBJ2-7, with 10 bases that match TRBD1. After removal of 7 bases from V and 6 bases from J, the junction contained 9 bases not matched to a gene. The V gene's germline CDR1 is MDHEN and CDR2 SYDVKM. This CDR3 has 14 amino acids. This CDR3 reads CASTDGQGVREQYF. CDR3 nucleotides: TGTGCCAGCACCGACGGACAGGGGGTCCGCGAGCAGTACTTC. Based on the CDR3 plus reference TRBV28 and TRBJ2-7, the full variable domain is DVKVTQSSRYLVKRTGEKVFLECVQDMDHENMFWYRQDPGLGLRLIYFSYDVKMKEKGDIPEGYSVSREKKERFSLILESASTNQTSMYLCASTDGQGVREQYFGPGTRLTVT.

The chain is built from TRBV28 and TRBJ2-5, with TRBD1 identical over 9 bases. Germline V CDR1 and CDR2: MDHEN, SYDVKM. This CDR3 has 13 residues. V shed 7 bases, J shed 7 bases, and the junction held 7 bases outside the gene matches. Written as DNA, the CDR3 is TGTGCCAGCACTCGGGACAGGGTGGGGACCCAGTACTTC. This sequence encodes CASTRDRVGTQYF.

V gene TRBV28 combines with J gene TRBJ2-7; D is possibly TRBD1 (7 bases). This CDR3 spans 15 amino acids. V dropped 3 bases and J dropped 2 bases, with 14 bases sitting between them. Per germline, CDR1 MDHEN and CDR2 SYDVKM. The CDR3 spells CASSLEGAATYEQYF. The CDR3 coding sequence is TGTGCCAGCAGTTTGGAGGGGGCCGCAACCTACGAGCAGTACTTC.

This clone was counted a few times. The chain couples TRBV11-1 to TRBJ1-2; 9 bases fit TRBD1. CDR1 and CDR2 (germline): SGHAT, FQDESV (reference sequence). The CDR3 runs to 16 residues. Germline trimming cut 5 bases from V and 5 bases from J; bases unmatched to any gene: 12. CDR3 amino acids: CASSLRDREQGYGYTF. The CDR3, as DNA: TGTGCCAGCAGCCTCCGGGACAGGGAACAAGGGTATGGCTACACCTTC.

In its sample, this clone was seen a few times. The J gene is TRBJ2-2, the V gene TRBV28, with D possibly TRBD2 on 6 matching bases. This CDR3 is 14 amino acids long. V gave up 7 bases and J gave up 7 bases, with 16 bases separating them. The germline V gene encodes CDR1 MDHEN and CDR2 SYDVKM. CDR3 loop: CASIPGSSVGELFF. In nucleotides, the CDR3 is TGTGCCAGCATCCCCGGGAGTTCCGTCGGGGAGCTGTTTTTT.

V and J are TRBV28 and TRBJ1-3; D possibly corresponds to TRBD1 (5 bases). V lost 5 bases and J lost 16, with 21 bases in between. This CDR3 comprises 13 residues. In germline, CDR1 is MDHEN, CDR2 SYDVKM. The CDR3 coding sequence is TGTGCCAGCAGTCGTTGGGAGGGACTGCTCAGGTATTTT. Translating it yields CASSRWEGLLRYF.

This clone turned up a few times. CDR3 in amino acids: CASSKQGLGTDTQYF. CDR3 bases: TGTGCCAGCAGTAAACAGGGATTAGGCACAGATACGCAGTATTTT. This sequence joins TRBV6-5 and TRBJ2-3; a possible D gene is TRBD1 (6 bases). V lost 5 bases to trimming and J lost 1 base, with 13 bases between them. The CDR3 has 15 amino acids. In germline, CDR1 is MNHEY, CDR2 SVGAGI.

V and J are TRBV9 and TRBJ2-5, with D possibly being TRBD2 (6 bases). Per germline, CDR1 SGDLS and CDR2 YYNGEE. With 3 bases removed from V and 6 bases from J, the gap between germline ends came to 15 bases. The CDR3 runs 14 residues. In nucleotides, the CDR3 is TGTGCCAGCAGCGAGACCGCGGGGTTACAGACCCAGTACTTC. This gives the protein CASSETAGLQTQYF.

A remark on this clone: At one end, the junction sequence differs from germline, possibly due to a read error. This chain uses TRBV7-7 with TRBJ2-5; 8 bases are a match to TRBD2. This CDR3 has 15 residues. The V gene's germline CDR1 is SSHAT and CDR2 FNYEAQ (reference sequence). The CDR3 sequence is CASSFTGGSEETQYF. The CDR3 bases are TGTGCTAGCAGCTTCACGGGAGGGTCTGAAGAGACCCAGTACTTC.

The genes are TRBV6-5 and TRBJ2-7; unclear D gene. Germline V gene lookup returns CDR1 MNHEY and CDR2 SVGAGI. Trimming removed 6 bases at V and 7 bases at J, with 10 bases between. This CDR3 region has 11 residues. This CDR3 reads CASSSGVEQYF. The CDR3 coding sequence is TGTGCCAGCAGCTCCGGAGTTGAGCAGTACTTC.

This clone was observed a few times. The V gene is TRBV7-9, the J gene TRBJ1-2; 9 bases match TRBD1. The CDR3 totals 15 residues. Germline V lookup: CDR1 SEHNR, CDR2 FQNEAQ (reference sequence). V shed 6 bases and J 3 bases; nucleotides not matched to a gene: 8. DNA for the CDR3: TGTGCCAGCAGAGATACAGGGGGCGCCGACTATGGCTACACCTTC. Translated: CASRDTGGADYGYTF. Using reference TRBV7-9 and TRBJ1-2 for the parts outside the CDR3, the full variable domain is DTGVSQNPRHKITKRGQNVTFRCDPISEHNRLYWYRQTLGQGPEFLTYFQNEAQLEKSRLLSDRFSAERPKGSFSTLEIQRTEQGDSAMYLCASRDTGGADYGYTFGSGTRLTVV.

This clone has only a few counts. The CDR3 loop reads CASSVVAGTYNEQFF. CDR3 sequence (DNA): TGTGCCAGCAGCGTCGTAGCGGGCACCTACAATGAGCAGTTCTTC. The J gene is TRBJ2-1, the V gene TRBV9, with 7 nucleotides matching TRBD2. V lost 2 bases, J lost 2 bases, and 4 bases stayed unmatched. CDR1 SGDLS and CDR2 YYNGEE come from the germline V gene. The CDR3 length is 15 residues.

This clone was seen more than once but under ten times. The rearrangement joins TRBV6-1 to TRBJ2-3, with D possibly matching TRBD2 (6 bases). The CDR3 runs 16 residues. The V gene's germline CDR1 is MNHNS and CDR2 SASEGT. Trimming removed 3 bases from V and 0 bases from J, with 13 bases in between. CDR3 DNA: TGTGCCAGCAGTGAGTTGGGGGGATATAGCACAGATACGCAGTATTTT. This codes for CASSELGGYSTDTQYF.

This clone was counted only a few times. This sample also contains other DNA sequences that code for the same CDR3. The V call is TRBV7-2, the J call TRBJ2-5; 9 nucleotides align to TRBD1. V shed 1 base, J shed 4 bases, and the junction held 1 base outside the gene matches. The CDR3 is 14 amino acids. The germline gives CDR1 SGHTA, CDR2 FQGNSA. The CDR3 is CASSLGGQGETQYF. CDR3 in DNA: TGTGCCAGCAGCTTAGGGGGACAGGGAGAGACCCAGTACTTC.

This chain joins TRBV30 and TRBJ2-3; 9 bases are a match to TRBD2. V trimming: 4 bases; J trimming: 2 bases; junction bases outside the gene matches: 10. This CDR3 has 16 amino acids. Per the germline V gene, CDR1 is GTSNPN and CDR2 is SVGIG (reference sequence). The CDR3 DNA sequence: TGTGCCTGGACCCGCGGAGCTAGCGGGGACACAGATACGCAGTATTTT. Translating it yields CAWTRGASGDTDTQYF.

This clone appeared a few times. The chain carries TRBV6-4 and TRBJ2-3, with 7 bases fitting TRBD2. V gave up 0 bases and J gave up 4 bases; unmatched junction bases: 7. Per germline, CDR1 MRHNA and CDR2 SNTAGT. The CDR3 length is 16 residues. CDR3 DNA: TGTGCCAGCAGTGACTCGGGAGGGAGTCAGGCAGATACGCAGTATTTT. It codes for CASSDSGGSQADTQYF.

J is TRBJ1-2 and V is TRBV14; D is possibly TRBD1 (6 bases). CDR1 SGHDN and CDR2 FVKESK come from the germline V gene. This CDR3 comprises 16 residues. The ends were cut back, 0 bases at V and 6 bases at J, with 17 bases in the middle. CDR3 region: CASSQEQKHRVHGYTF. For the CDR3, the DNA is TGTGCCAGCAGCCAAGAGCAAAAACACAGGGTTCATGGCTACACCTTC.

The J gene is TRBJ2-7, the V gene TRBV5-1; TRBD1 might be the D (6 bases). The CDR3 is 14 amino acids. V was shortened by 0 bases and J by 4 bases, with 11 bases between the two germline ends. Germline V CDR1 and CDR2: SGHRS, YFSETQ. The CDR3 loop reads CASSLAGTPYEQYF. CDR3 coding DNA: TGCGCCAGCAGCTTGGCGGGGACACCTTACGAGCAGTACTTC.